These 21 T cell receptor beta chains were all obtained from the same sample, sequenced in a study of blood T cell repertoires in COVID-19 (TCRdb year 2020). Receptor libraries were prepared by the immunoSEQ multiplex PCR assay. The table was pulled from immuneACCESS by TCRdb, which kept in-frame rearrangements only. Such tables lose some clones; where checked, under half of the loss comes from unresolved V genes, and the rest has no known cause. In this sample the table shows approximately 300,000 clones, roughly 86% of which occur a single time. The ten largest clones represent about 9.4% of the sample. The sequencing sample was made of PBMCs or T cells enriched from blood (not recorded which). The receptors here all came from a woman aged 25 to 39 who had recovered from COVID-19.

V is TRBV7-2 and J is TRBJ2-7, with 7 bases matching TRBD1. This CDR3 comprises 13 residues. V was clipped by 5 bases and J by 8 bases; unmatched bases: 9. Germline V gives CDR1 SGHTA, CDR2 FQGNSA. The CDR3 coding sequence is TGTGCCAGCAGCCCGCAACAGGGGTGGCAGCAGTACTTC. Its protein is CASSPQQGWQQYF.

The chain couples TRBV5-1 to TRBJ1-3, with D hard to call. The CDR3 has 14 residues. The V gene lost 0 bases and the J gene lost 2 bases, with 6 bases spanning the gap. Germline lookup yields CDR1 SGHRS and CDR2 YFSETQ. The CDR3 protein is CASSLAGTGNTIYF. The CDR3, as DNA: TGCGCCAGCAGCTTGGCAGGTACTGGAAACACCATATATTTT. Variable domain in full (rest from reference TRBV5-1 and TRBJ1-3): KAGVTQTPRYLIKTRGQQVTLSCSPISGHRSVSWYQQTPGQGLQFLFEYFSETQRNKGNFPGRFSGRQFSNSRSEMNVSTLELGDSALYLCASSLAGTGNTIYFGEGSWLTVV.

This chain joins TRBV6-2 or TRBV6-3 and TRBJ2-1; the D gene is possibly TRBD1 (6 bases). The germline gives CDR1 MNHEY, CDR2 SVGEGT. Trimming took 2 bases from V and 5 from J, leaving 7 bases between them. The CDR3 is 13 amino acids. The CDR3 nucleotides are TGTGCCAGCAGTTACCGGGACAACAATGAGCAGTTCTTC. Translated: CASSYRDNNEQFF.

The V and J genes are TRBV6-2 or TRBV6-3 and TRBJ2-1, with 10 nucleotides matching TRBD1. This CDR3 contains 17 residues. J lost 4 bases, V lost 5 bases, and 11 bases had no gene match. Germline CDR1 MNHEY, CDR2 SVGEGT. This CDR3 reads CASSSDRGLVAYNEQFF. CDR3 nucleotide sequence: TGTGCCAGCAGTAGCGACAGGGGGCTAGTAGCGTACAATGAGCAGTTCTTC.

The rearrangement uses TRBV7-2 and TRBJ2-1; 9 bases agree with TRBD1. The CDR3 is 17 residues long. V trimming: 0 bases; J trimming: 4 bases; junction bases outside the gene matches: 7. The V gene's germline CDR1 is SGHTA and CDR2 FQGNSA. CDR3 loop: CASSLALAGTGYNEQFF. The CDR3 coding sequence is TGTGCCAGCAGCTTAGCGCTAGCCGGGACAGGGTACAATGAGCAGTTCTTC.

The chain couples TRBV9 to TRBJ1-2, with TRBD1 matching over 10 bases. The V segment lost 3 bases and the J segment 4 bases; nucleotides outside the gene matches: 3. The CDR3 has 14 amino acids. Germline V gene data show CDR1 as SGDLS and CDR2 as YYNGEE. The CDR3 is CASSARTGGYGYTF. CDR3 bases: TGTGCCAGCAGCGCACGGACAGGGGGCTATGGCTACACCTTC. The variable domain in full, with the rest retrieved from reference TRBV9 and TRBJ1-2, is DSGVTQTPKHLITATGQRVTLRCSPRSGDLSVYWYQQSLDQGLQFLIQYYNGEERAKGNILERFSAQQFPDLHSELNLSSLELGDSALYFCASSARTGGYGYTFGSGTRLTVV.

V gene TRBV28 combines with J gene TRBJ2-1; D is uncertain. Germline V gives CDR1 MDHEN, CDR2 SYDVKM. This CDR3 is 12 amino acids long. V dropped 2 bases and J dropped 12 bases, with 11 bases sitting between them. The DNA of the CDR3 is TGTGCCAGCAGTTTACCGGCAGGCTCGCAGTTCTTC. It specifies CASSLPAGSQFF.

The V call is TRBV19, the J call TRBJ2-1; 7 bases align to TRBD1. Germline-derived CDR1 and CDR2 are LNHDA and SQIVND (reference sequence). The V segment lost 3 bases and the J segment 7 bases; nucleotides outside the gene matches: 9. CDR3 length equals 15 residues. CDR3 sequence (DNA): TGTGCCAGTAGTATCTTTCAGGGACAGTCAAATGAGCAGTTCTTC. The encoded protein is CASSIFQGQSNEQFF.

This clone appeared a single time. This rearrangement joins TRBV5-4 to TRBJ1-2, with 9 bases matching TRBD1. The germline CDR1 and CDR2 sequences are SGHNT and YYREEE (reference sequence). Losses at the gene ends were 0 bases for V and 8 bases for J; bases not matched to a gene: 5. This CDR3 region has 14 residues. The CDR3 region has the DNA TGTGCCAGCAGCTTGGACAGGGGGCAGAGAGGCTACACCTTC. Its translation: CASSLDRGQRGYTF.

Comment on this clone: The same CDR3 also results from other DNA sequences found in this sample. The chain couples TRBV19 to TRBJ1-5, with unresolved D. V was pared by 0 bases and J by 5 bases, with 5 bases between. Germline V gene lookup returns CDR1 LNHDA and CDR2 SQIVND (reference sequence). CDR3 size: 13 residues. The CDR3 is CASSIDLDQPQHF. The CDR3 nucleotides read TGTGCCAGTAGTATAGATCTTGATCAGCCCCAGCATTTT.

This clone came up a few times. CDR3 sequence: CASSHHDGYNSPLHF. In DNA form, the CDR3 reads TGTGCCAGCAGCCATCACGACGGGTATAATTCACCCCTCCACTTT. This sequence joins TRBV3-1 (or the pseudogene TRBV3-2) and TRBJ1-6; D is ambiguous. V lost 3 bases to trimming and J lost 4 bases, with 10 bases between them. The germline V gene encodes CDR1 LGHDT and CDR2 YNNKEL (reference sequence). This CDR3 region has 15 residues.

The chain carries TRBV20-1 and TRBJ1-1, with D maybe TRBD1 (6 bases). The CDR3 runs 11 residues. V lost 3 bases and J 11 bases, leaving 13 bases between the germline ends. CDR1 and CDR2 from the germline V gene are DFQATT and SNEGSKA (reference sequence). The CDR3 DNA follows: TGCAGTGCTAGTGAGGACAGTTTTGCTTTCTTT. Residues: CSASEDSFAFF.

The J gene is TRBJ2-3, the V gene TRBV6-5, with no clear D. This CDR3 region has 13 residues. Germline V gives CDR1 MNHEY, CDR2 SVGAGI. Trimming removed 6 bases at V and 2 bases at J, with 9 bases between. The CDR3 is CASSLLVTDTQYF. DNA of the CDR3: TGTGCCAGCAGCTTGCTAGTCACAGATACGCAGTATTTT.

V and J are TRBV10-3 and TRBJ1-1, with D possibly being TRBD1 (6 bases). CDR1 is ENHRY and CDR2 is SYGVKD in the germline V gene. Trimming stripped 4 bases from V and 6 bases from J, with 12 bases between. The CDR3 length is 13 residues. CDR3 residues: CAISGQGRAEAFF. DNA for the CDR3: TGTGCCATCAGTGGCCAGGGGAGAGCTGAAGCTTTCTTT.

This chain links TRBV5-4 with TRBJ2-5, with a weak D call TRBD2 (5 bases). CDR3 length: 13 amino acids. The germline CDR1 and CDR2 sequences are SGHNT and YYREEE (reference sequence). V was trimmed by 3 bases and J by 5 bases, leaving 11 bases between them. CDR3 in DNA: TGTGCCAGCAGCTGGGGAGTCGGGGAGACCCAGTACTTC. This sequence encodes CASSWGVGETQYF.

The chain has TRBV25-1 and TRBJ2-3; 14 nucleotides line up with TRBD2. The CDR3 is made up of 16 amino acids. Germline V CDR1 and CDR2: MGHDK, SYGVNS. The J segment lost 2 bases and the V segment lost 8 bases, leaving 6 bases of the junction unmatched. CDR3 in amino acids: CASSGTSGSFTDTQYF. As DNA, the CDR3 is TGTGCCAGCTCTGGGACTAGCGGGAGCTTCACAGATACGCAGTATTTT.

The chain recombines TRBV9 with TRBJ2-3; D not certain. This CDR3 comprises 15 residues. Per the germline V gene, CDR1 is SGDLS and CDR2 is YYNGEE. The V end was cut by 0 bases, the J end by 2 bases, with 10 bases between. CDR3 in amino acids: CASSVDGGFTDTQYF. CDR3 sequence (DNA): TGTGCCAGCAGCGTAGATGGCGGTTTCACAGATACGCAGTATTTT.

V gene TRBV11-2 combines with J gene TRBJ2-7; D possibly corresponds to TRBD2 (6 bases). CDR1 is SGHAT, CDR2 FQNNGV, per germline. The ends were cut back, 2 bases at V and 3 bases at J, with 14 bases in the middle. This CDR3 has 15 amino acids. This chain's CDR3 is CASSLTLAPDYEQYF. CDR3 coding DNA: TGTGCCAGCAGCTTAACCCTAGCGCCTGACTACGAGCAGTACTTC.

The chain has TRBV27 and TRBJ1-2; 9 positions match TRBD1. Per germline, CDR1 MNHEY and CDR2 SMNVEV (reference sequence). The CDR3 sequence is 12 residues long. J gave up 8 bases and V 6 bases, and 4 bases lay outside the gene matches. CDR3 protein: CASRTGGKGYTF. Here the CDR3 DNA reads TGTGCCAGCAGGACAGGGGGAAAAGGCTACACCTTC.

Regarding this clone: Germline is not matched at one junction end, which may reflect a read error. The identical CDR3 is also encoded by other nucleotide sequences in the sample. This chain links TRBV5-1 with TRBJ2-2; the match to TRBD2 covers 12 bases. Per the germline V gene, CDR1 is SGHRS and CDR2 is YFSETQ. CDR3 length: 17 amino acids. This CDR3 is CASSLKTSGRFSGELFF. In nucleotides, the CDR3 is TGCGCCAGCAGCCTCAAGACTAGCGGGAGATTTAGCGGGGAGTTGTTTTTT.

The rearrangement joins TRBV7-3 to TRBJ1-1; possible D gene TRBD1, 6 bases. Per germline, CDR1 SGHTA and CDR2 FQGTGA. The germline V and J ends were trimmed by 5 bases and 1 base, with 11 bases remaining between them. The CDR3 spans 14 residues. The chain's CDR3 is CASSTLDRNTEAFF. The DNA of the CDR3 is TGTGCCAGCAGCACTCTGGACAGGAACACTGAAGCTTTCTTT. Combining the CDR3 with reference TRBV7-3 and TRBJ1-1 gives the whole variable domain GAGVSQTPSNKVTEKGKYVELRCDPISGHTALYWYRQSLGQGPEFLIYFQGTGAADDSGLPNDRFFAVRPEGSVSTLKIQRTERGDSAVYLCASSTLDRNTEAFFGQGTRLTVV.